This entry lists 5 T cell receptor beta chains sequenced from one sample in a study of T cell repertoires in cytomegalovirus infection. TCRdb re-called the reads through MiXCR, storing one row per CDR3 protein. The profile covers about 150,000 distinct CDR3 sequences, with about 25% appearing a single time and roughly 9.7% taken by the ten largest. The sequencing sample was made of PBMCs. These receptors were collected from a human donor in good health (CMV status not recorded). Some clones in this sample may be carry-over from other donors' samples.

V is TRBV4-2 and J is TRBJ2-7; a possible D gene is TRBD1 (6 bases). The CDR3 totals 14 residues. The V end lost 0 bases, the J end lost 5 bases, and 11 bases lay between the germline ends. Germline loops: CDR1 LGHNA, CDR2 YNFKEQ. The CDR3 protein is CASSQDRGKDEQYF. DNA for the CDR3: TGTGCCAGCAGCCAAGATAGGGGGAAGGACGAGCAGTACTTC.

This clonotype counts as medium-sized. The J gene is TRBJ1-6, the V gene TRBV7-8; D not resolved. Germline lookup yields CDR1 SGHVS and CDR2 FQNEAQ. Trimming stripped 0 bases from V and 10 bases from J, with 7 bases between. The CDR3 runs 13 residues. The DNA for the CDR3 is TGTGCCAGCAGCTTAGCGCCGGAATCACCCCTCCACTTT. Protein: CASSLAPESPLHF. The full variable domain, completed using reference TRBV7-8 and TRBJ1-6, is GAGVSQSPRYKVAKRGQDVALRCDPISGHVSLFWYQQALGQGPEFLTYFQNEAQLDKSGLPSDRFFAERPEGSVSTLKIQRTQQEDSAVYLCASSLAPESPLHFGNGTRLTVT.

The chain uses TRBV28 and TRBJ2-1; D remains unclear. The germline gives CDR1 MDHEN, CDR2 SYDVKM. The germline V and J ends were trimmed by 3 bases and 8 bases, with 17 bases remaining between them. This CDR3 comprises 15 residues. The CDR3, as DNA: TGTGCCAGCAGTTTGGCGGAAGACGATTCCGATGAGCAGTTCTTC. Its protein is CASSLAEDDSDEQFF.

The sample holds a few counts of this clonotype. The CDR3 here is CASSLRTPPETQYF. CDR3 coding DNA: TGTGCCAGCAGCTTAAGGACCCCGCCGGAGACCCAGTACTTC. This chain links TRBV7-2 with TRBJ2-5; D not resolved. The germline gives CDR1 SGHTA, CDR2 FQGNSA. The V end was cut by 2 bases, the J end by 5 bases, with 12 bases between. CDR3 length: 14 amino acids.

A note on this clonotype: A much bigger clone sits one base away, suggesting this may be a read error. The rearrangement joins TRBV12-3 or TRBV12-4 to TRBJ1-5; 8 bases match TRBD1. The CDR3 length is 15 residues. The J segment lost 7 bases and the V segment lost 6 bases, leaving 11 bases of the junction unmatched. The DNA of the CDR3 is TGTGCCAGCAGCATGACAGGGGACATGCGGCAGCCCCAGCATTTT. This encodes CASSMTGDMRQPQHF.